The 25 T cell receptor beta chains given below trace back to one sample, sequenced in a study of CD8+ T cells in alopecia areata. Reverse transcription of extracted RNA yielded cDNA, which provided the sequencing template. Some clones are missing from TCRdb's copy, which holds only in-frame ones; the method was immunoSEQ multiplex PCR. Of more than 95,000 clones in the sample, 55% are singletons; the top ten hold 8.8%. What was sequenced was CD4+ T cells sorted from blood. The receptors originated from a human donor in good health.

The rearrangement links TRBV30 to TRBJ2-2; unclear D gene. The V end was cut by 4 bases, the J end by 1 base, with 19 bases between. The CDR3 is 17 amino acids. Germline V gene lookup returns CDR1 GTSNPN and CDR2 SVGIG (reference sequence). The CDR3 DNA reads as TGTGCCTGGACCCATCCAGTATTCGGACGGAACACCGGGGAGCTGTTTTTT. Its translation is CAWTHPVFGRNTGELFF.

The V call is TRBV2, the J call TRBJ1-2; unclear D gene. With 6 bases removed from V and 5 bases from J, the gap between germline ends came to 19 bases. CDR1 SNHLY and CDR2 FYNNEI come from the germline V gene. There are 15 residues in the CDR3. The CDR3 protein is CASSEDGRVVYGYTF. CDR3 coding DNA: TGTGCCAGCAGCGAGGACGGGCGCGTTGTGTATGGCTACACCTTC.

The chain combines TRBV2 with TRBJ2-4; D unclear. V lost 6 bases and J lost 0, with 6 bases in between. The CDR3 spans 13 residues. Germline CDR1 is SNHLY and CDR2 is FYNNEI. This CDR3 is CASSLEAKNIQYF. The CDR3, as DNA: TGTGCCAGCAGCTTAGAAGCCAAAAACATTCAGTACTTC. The full variable domain, in which reference TRBV2 and TRBJ2-4 provide the parts outside the CDR3, is EPEVTQTPSHQVTQMGQEVILRCVPISNHLYFYWYRQILGQKVEFLVSFYNNEISEKSEIFDDQFSVERPDGSNFTLKIRSTKLEDSAMYFCASSLEAKNIQYFGAGTRLSVL.

In this sample, this clone turned up once. The V call is TRBV29-1, the J call TRBJ1-6, with no clear D. Per germline, CDR1 SQVTM and CDR2 ANQGSEA. The CDR3 sequence is 14 residues long. V lost 0 bases to trimming and J lost 4 bases, with 7 bases between them. This CDR3 reads CSVEDNGYNSPLHF. CDR3 nucleotides: TGCAGCGTTGAAGATAACGGGTATAATTCACCCCTCCACTTT.

This clone occurred a few times. V gene TRBV20-1 combines with J gene TRBJ2-5, with D maybe TRBD1 (6 bases). CDR3 size: 11 residues. Germline CDR1 is DFQATT and CDR2 is SNEGSKA (reference sequence). CDR3 in amino acids: CSTGSEETQYF. Here the CDR3 DNA reads TGCAGCACAGGGTCGGAGGAGACCCAGTACTTC.

This clone was counted between two and nine times. The rearrangement joins TRBV5-6 to TRBJ1-2; D ambiguous. The ends were cut back, 0 bases at V and 4 bases at J, with 13 bases in the middle. This CDR3 is built from 15 residues. Looked up from germline, CDR1 is SGHDT and CDR2 is YYEEEE. The chain's CDR3 is CASSLDPQKPYGYTF. CDR3 in DNA: TGTGCCAGCAGCTTGGACCCGCAGAAACCCTATGGCTACACCTTC.

This clone was recorded at least ten times. This chain links TRBV18 with TRBJ2-1; TRBD2 is a possible D gene (6 bases). The germline gives CDR1 KGHSH, CDR2 LQKENI. The CDR3 has 15 residues. Trimming took off 2 bases at V and 4 bases at J, with 12 bases between the two ends. The CDR3 region is CASSPVGAGYNEQFF. The CDR3 nucleotides are TGTGCCAGCTCACCAGTCGGGGCGGGATACAATGAGCAGTTCTTC.

The V gene is TRBV7-2, the J gene TRBJ2-3; unclear D gene. Germline V CDR1 and CDR2: SGHTA, FQGNSA. V was clipped by 8 bases and J by 0 bases, with 15 bases between them. The CDR3 loop spans 15 amino acids. The CDR3 nucleotides are TGTGCCAGCGCTAGGCAATTTTCTAGCACAGATACGCAGTATTTT. Translated, it gives CASARQFSSTDTQYF.

V gene TRBV6-5 combines with J gene TRBJ2-7; 9 bases line up with TRBD1. Trimming cost V 7 bases and J 4 bases; bases outside gene matches: 8. CDR3 size: 14 residues. In germline, CDR1 is MNHEY, CDR2 SVGAGI. CDR3 region: CASKKGQGIYEQYF. The CDR3 nucleotides read TGTGCCAGCAAAAAGGGACAGGGAATTTACGAGCAGTACTTC.

The chain employs TRBV7-9 and TRBJ2-4, with D possibly called TRBD1 or TRBD2 (5 bases each). Germline V gives CDR1 SEHNR, CDR2 FQNEAQ (reference sequence). The CDR3 has 17 residues. Deletions cut 1 base from V and 8 bases from J, with 21 bases between. The CDR3 sequence: CASSLVRGRQSRHIQYF. Here the CDR3 DNA reads TGTGCCAGCAGCTTAGTGAGGGGCCGGCAGAGTCGGCACATTCAGTACTTC.

V gene TRBV11-2 combines with J gene TRBJ2-2; D gene ambiguous. The CDR3 totals 13 residues. Germline CDR1 reads SGHAT; CDR2 reads FQNNGV. The ends were cut back, 2 bases at V and 2 bases at J, with 3 bases in the middle. Here the CDR3 reads CASSLINTGELFF. The CDR3 nucleotides read TGTGCCAGCAGCTTAATTAACACCGGGGAGCTGTTTTTT. Filled out from reference TRBV11-2 and TRBJ2-2, the complete variable domain reads EAGVAQSPRYKIIEKRQSVAFWCNPISGHATLYWYQQILGQGPKLLIQFQNNGVVDDSQLPKDRFSAERLKGVDSTLKIQPAKLEDSAVYLCASSLINTGELFFGEGSRLTVL.

CDR3 sequence reads: CASSAGLAAEETQYF. In nucleotides, the CDR3 is TGTGCCAGCAGCGCCGGACTAGCGGCTGAAGAGACCCAGTACTTC. The chain is built from TRBV5-4 and TRBJ2-5, with TRBD2 identical over 10 bases. This CDR3 comprises 15 residues. J lost 3 bases, V lost 4 bases, and 6 bases had no gene match. From germline, CDR1 is SGHNT and CDR2 YYREEE (reference sequence).

This clone was picked up a small number of times. The rearrangement joins TRBV27 to TRBJ1-5; no clear D gene. The length of the CDR3 is 14 residues. Germline V gives CDR1 MNHEY, CDR2 SMNVEV (reference sequence). Between the trimmed V and J ends, which lost 5 bases and 1 base, there was a span of 9 bases. CDR3 region: CASSPLNSNQPQHF. The CDR3 nucleotides are TGTGCCAGCAGTCCTCTTAACAGCAATCAGCCCCAGCATTTT.

This clone has more than one count but fewer than ten. The chain has TRBV5-1 and TRBJ2-7; D is tentatively TRBD1 or TRBD2 (5 bases each). V dropped 0 bases and J dropped 2 bases, with 27 bases sitting between them. The germline V gene has CDR1 SGHRS and CDR2 YFSETQ. This CDR3 has 20 amino acids. CDR3 in amino acids: CASSLVGPRGRGPPPYEQYF. CDR3 in DNA: TGCGCCAGCAGCTTGGTGGGGCCAAGGGGACGGGGCCCCCCACCCTACGAGCAGTACTTC.

This clone was seen a single time. The chain is built from TRBV18 and TRBJ2-1; D call uncertain. This CDR3 spans 13 amino acids. Germline values: CDR1 KGHSH, CDR2 LQKENI. Trimming took 4 bases from V and 2 from J, leaving 6 bases between them. The CDR3 loop reads CASSQGPYNEQFF. DNA for the CDR3: TGTGCCAGCTCACAGGGTCCCTACAATGAGCAGTTCTTC. Complete variable domain (other parts from reference TRBV18 and TRBJ2-1): NAGVMQNPRHLVRRRGQEARLRCSPMKGHSHVYWYRQLPEEGLKFMVYLQKENIIDESGMPKERFSAEFPKEGPSILRIQQVVRGDSAAYFCASSQGPYNEQFFGPGTRLTVL.

This clone was seen only once. The chain carries TRBV7-2 and TRBJ2-7, with D unclear. The V gene lost 1 base and the J gene lost 4 bases, with 17 bases spanning the gap. Looked up from germline, CDR1 is SGHTA and CDR2 is FQGNSA. This CDR3 contains 16 residues. CDR3 sequence: CASSLVLLSGRYEQYF. The CDR3 region has the DNA TGTGCCAGCAGCTTAGTCCTCCTCTCAGGCAGGTACGAGCAGTACTTC.

The genes are TRBV29-1 and TRBJ2-3; D is ambiguous. Germline CDR1 SQVTM, CDR2 ANQGSEA. CDR3 length equals 14 residues. Trimming removed 1 base at V and 2 bases at J, with 10 bases between. DNA of the CDR3: TGCAGCGTTGAAGGTCGAGCGCTCACAGATACGCAGTATTTT. Protein: CSVEGRALTDTQYF.

This clone was detected only a few times. The rearrangement uses TRBV7-9 and TRBJ2-7; the D is unclear. Trimming pared 2 bases from V and 3 bases from J, leaving 5 bases between. The germline V gene encodes CDR1 SEHNR and CDR2 FQNEAQ (reference sequence). The CDR3 is 12 amino acids. CDR3 sequence (DNA): TGTGCCAGCAGCTTAACAGTCTACGAGCAGTACTTC. As protein: CASSLTVYEQYF.

This clone occurred a few times. The chain uses TRBV23-1 and TRBJ2-1; a weak D match, TRBD1 (6 bases). TRBV23-1 is marked as an open reading frame, function uncertain. V was cut by 8 bases and J by 0 bases, with 8 bases left in between. This CDR3 is built from 13 residues. The CDR3 region is CASDRFSYNEQFF. CDR3 in DNA: TGCGCCAGCGACAGGTTCTCCTACAATGAGCAGTTCTTC.

A few counts support this clone. The chain carries TRBV29-1 and TRBJ2-5, with D unclear. This CDR3 is built from 14 residues. Between the trimmed V and J ends, which lost 0 bases and 4 bases, there was a span of 12 bases. Germline V gene lookup returns CDR1 SQVTM and CDR2 ANQGSEA. Written as DNA, the CDR3 is TGCAGCGTTGAAGATCTTAGGGTCCTAGAGACCCAGTACTTC. It translates to CSVEDLRVLETQYF.

The rearrangement joins TRBV9 to TRBJ2-7; tentatively, D is TRBD2 (6 bases). The CDR3 is 15 amino acids. In germline, CDR1 is SGDLS, CDR2 YYNGEE. V gave up 0 bases and J gave up 3 bases, with 13 bases separating them. The CDR3 reads CASSVGQGGYYEQYF. Written as DNA, the CDR3 is TGTGCCAGCAGCGTAGGGCAGGGAGGCTACTACGAGCAGTACTTC.

This rearrangement joins TRBV4-3 to TRBJ1-2; perhaps TRBD1 as D (6 bases). V dropped 2 bases and J dropped 0 bases, with 13 bases sitting between them. Germline values: CDR1 LGHNA, CDR2 YSLEER. This CDR3 contains 16 residues. Here the CDR3 DNA reads TGCGCCAGCAGCCAACGCCGGGACACCACTAACTATGGCTACACCTTC. Protein product: CASSQRRDTTNYGYTF.

The chain combines TRBV15 with TRBJ2-1; D unresolved. Germline lookup yields CDR1 LNHNV and CDR2 YYDKDF (reference sequence). The length of the CDR3 is 13 residues. V lost 4 bases to trimming and J lost 9 bases, with 13 bases between them. CDR3 amino acids: CATSKVAPPEQFF. The CDR3 DNA is TGTGCCACCAGCAAGGTTGCCCCACCTGAGCAGTTCTTC.

This chain links TRBV28 with TRBJ1-1; TRBD1 matches at 8 bases. Per the germline V gene, CDR1 is MDHEN and CDR2 is SYDVKM. This CDR3 has 17 residues. V dropped 4 bases and J dropped 0; count of bases not matched to a gene: 10. DNA of the CDR3: TGTGCCAGCAGTTCGCTCGGGACAGGCCTCATGAACACTGAAGCTTTCTTT. Its translation: CASSSLGTGLMNTEAFF.

The J gene is TRBJ1-6, the V gene TRBV9, with D tentatively TRBD1 (5 bases). The CDR3 totals 16 residues. Trimming stripped 0 bases from V and 9 bases from J, with 16 bases between. Germline-derived CDR1 and CDR2 are SGDLS and YYNGEE. CDR3: CASSVGDGRLSSPLHF. CDR3 DNA sequence: TGTGCCAGCAGCGTAGGGGACGGGAGGCTTAGTTCACCCCTCCACTTT.